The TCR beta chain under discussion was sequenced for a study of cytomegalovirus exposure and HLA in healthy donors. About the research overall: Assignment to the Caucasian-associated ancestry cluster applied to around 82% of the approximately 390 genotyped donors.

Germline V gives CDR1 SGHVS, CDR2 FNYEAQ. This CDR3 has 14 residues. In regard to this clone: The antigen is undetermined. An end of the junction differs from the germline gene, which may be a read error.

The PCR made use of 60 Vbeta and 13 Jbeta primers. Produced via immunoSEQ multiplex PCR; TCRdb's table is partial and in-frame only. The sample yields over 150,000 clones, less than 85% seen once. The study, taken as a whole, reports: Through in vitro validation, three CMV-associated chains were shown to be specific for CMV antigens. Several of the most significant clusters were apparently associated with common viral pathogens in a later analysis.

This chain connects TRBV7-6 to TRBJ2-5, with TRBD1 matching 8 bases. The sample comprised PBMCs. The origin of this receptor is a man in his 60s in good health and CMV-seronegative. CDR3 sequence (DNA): TGTGCCTGCAGCTTCCAGACAGGGGAAGAGACCCAGTACTTC. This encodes CACSFQTGEETQYF.